This T cell receptor beta chain was identified in a study of T cell responses to AZD1222 COVID-19 vaccine. As for the study in general: Pooled samples include second doses given at about 4 or 12 weeks. Study results and caveats: Samples come after the peak T cell response, not at day 14. Recipients of two AZD1222 doses showed rising Spike-specific TCR breadth and depth.

CDR1 and CDR2 (germline): MNHEY, SVGAGI. This CDR3 has 13 residues. V lost 5 bases and J 7 bases, leaving 14 bases between the germline ends. Points on this clone: Its antigen is unknown.

Assay: immunoSEQ multiplex PCR; the TCRdb copy retains only in-frame clones and omits some. The sample comprises fewer than 120,000 clones, about 81% of which are singletons, and roughly 4.5% rests with the top ten. The sequencing here drew on peripheral blood, taken on day 0 of AZD1222 vaccination. The chain uses TRBV6-5 and TRBJ1-1; a possible D gene is TRBD1 (6 bases). The receptor comes from an adult in good health. The CDR3 region is CASSPGEYNEAFF. The CDR3 region has the DNA TGTGCCAGCAGTCCAGGGGAATACAATGAAGCTTTCTTT.